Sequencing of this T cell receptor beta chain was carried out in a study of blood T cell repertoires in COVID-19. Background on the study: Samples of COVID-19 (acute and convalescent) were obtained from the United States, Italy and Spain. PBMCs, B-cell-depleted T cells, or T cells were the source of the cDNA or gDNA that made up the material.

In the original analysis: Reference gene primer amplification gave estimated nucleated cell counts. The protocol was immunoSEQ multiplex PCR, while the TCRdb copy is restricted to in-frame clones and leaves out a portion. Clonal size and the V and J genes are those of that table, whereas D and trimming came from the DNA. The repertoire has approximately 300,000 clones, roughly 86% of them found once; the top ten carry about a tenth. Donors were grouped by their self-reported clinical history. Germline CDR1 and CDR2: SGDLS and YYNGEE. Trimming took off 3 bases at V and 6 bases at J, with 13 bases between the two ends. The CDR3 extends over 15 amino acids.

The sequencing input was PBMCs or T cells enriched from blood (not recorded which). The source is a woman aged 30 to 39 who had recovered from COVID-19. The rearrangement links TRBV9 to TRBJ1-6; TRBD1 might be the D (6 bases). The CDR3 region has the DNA TGTGCCAGCAGCGCAAGCGGACAGTCTAATTCACCCCTCCACTTT. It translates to CASSASGQSNSPLHF.